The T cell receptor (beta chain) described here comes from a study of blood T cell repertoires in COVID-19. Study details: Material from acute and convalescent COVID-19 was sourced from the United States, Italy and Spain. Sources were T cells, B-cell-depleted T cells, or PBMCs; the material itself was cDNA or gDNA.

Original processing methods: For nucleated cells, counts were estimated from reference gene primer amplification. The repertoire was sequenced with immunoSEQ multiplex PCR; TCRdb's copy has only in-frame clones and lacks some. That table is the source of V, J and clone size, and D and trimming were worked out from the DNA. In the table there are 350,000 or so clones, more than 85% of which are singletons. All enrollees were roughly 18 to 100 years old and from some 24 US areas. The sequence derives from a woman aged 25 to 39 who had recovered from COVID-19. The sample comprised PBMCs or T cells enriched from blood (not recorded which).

CDR3 coding DNA: TGTGCCAGCAGTTTATTAGTCTGGCGGGGTGGCAATCAGCCCCAGCATTTT. Its protein product is CASSLLVWRGGNQPQHF. This sequence joins TRBV28 and TRBJ1-5; D remains unclear. Germline CDR1 and CDR2: MDHEN and SYDVKM. CDR3 length: 17 amino acids. The V end was cut by 1 base, the J end by 2 bases, with 15 bases between.